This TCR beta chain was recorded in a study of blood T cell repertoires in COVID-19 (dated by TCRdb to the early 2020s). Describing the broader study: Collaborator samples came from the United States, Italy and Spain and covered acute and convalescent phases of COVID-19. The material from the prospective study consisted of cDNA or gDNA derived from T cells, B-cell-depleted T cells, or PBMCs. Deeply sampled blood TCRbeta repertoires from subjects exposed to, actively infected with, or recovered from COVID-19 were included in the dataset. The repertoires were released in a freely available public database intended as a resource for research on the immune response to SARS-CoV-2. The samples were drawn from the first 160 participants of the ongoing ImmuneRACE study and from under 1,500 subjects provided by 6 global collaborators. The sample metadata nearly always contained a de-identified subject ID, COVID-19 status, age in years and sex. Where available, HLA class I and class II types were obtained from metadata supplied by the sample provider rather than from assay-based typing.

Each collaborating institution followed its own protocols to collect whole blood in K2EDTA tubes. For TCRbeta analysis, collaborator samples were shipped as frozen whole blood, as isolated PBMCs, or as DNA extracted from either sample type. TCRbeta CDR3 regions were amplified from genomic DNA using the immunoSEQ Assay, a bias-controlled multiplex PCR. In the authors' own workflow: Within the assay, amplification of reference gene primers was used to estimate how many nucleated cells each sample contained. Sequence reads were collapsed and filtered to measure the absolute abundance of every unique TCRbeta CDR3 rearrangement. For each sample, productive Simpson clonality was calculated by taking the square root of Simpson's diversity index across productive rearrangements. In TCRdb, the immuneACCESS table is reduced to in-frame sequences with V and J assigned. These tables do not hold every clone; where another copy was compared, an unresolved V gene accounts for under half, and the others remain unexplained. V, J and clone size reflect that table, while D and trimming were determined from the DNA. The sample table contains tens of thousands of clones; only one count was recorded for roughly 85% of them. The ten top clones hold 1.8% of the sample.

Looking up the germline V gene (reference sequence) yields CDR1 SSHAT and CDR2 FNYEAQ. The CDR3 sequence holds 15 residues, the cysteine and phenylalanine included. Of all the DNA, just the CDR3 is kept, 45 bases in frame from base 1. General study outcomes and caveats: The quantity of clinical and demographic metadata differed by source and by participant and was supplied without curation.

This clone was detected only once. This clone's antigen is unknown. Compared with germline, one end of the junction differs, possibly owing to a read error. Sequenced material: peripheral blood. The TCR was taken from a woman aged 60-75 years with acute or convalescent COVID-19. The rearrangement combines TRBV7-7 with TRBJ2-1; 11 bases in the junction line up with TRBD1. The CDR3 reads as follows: CASSSGQGAYNEQFF. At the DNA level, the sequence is TGTGCTAGCAGCTCGGGACAGGGGGCCTACAATGAGCAGTTCTTC.